Below, one T cell receptor (beta chain) is given with its context. What it binds is unknown. This record belongs to a study of regulatory T cells in long-lasting Graves disease. General study findings and limits: Small sample size may have lowered accuracy. Those with persistent Graves' had less TCR diversity than newly diagnosed patients.

Sequencing libraries for TCR beta were prepared with iRepertoire HTBI primers and Arm-PCR of CDR3 regions. TCRdb ran MiXCR on the multiplex PCR reads and lists one entry per CDR3 protein. The sample includes about 290,000 distinct CDR3 sequences, around 20% of them seen just once. Germline loops: CDR1 SGHTA, CDR2 FQGNSA. This CDR3 has 15 residues. With 4 bases clipped from V and 0 bases from J, the junction kept 3 bases outside the gene matches. Time point given: persistent/refractory GD, antithyroid drugs over 5 years with positive TRAb. PBMC-extracted RNA yielded the TCR library. The sequencing used peripheral blood mononuclear cells (PBMCs), collected when the disease was refractory, from a patient treated with antithyroid drugs. The clonotype originates from a female donor with Graves disease. The V call is TRBV7-2, the J call TRBJ2-1; 7 positions match TRBD2. CDR3 bases: TGTGCCAGCAGCTCCCGGGAGGTCTCCTACAATGAGCAGTTCTTC. Protein product: CASSSREVSYNEQFF.